The present TCR beta chain was sequenced within a study of T cell responses to AZD1222 COVID-19 vaccine. Here immunoSEQ multiplex PCR was the method, and the copy in TCRdb shows in-frame clones only, minus some. Of 100,000 to 150,000 clones listed, approximately 90% are singletons. The material sequenced was peripheral blood, taken on day 0 of AZD1222 vaccination. This sequence was found in an adult in good health.

CDR3: CASSPDNRRLGAFF. CDR3 coding DNA: TGTGCCAGCAGCCCTGATAACAGACGGTTAGGAGCTTTCTTT. The chain joins TRBV5-5 to TRBJ1-1; no reliable D call. Germline assignment: CDR1 SGHKS and CDR2 YYEKEE (reference sequence). Between the trimmed V and J ends, which lost 4 bases and 10 bases, there was a span of 20 bases. CDR3 length equals 14 residues.